Listed below are T cell receptor beta chains from one sample, sequenced in a study of CD8+ T cells in alopecia areata. Produced via immunoSEQ multiplex PCR; TCRdb's table is partial and in-frame only. The top ten clones hold approximately 15% of a sample with around 160,000 clones, approximately 62% of them seen once. The starting material was CD4+ T cells sorted from blood, obtained at week 24, from a patient treated with tofacitinib. The receptors originated from a human donor with alopecia areata. Each CDR3 is given with its conserved first and last residue. Fields, in order: J gene, V gene, CDR3 length, clone size, D gene, CDR3 DNA, CDR3 protein. D genes are given only for firm matches. Some rows have no size entry. The others give once, few or many, or a class for an expanded clone.

>TRBJ2-1|TRBV25-1|15|-|-
TGTGCCAGCCGTCCCGGCGGGGGCTTGGGCAATGAGCAGTTCTTC
CASRPGGGLGNEQFF
>TRBJ2-6|TRBV29-1|16|-|-
TGCAGCGCGAAGTTGGGCCCGAGCTCTGGGGCCAACGTCCTGACTTTC
CSAKLGPSSGANVLTF
>TRBJ2-7|TRBV19|11|few|TRBD1
TGTGCCAGCCGAGGGACAGGCGAGCAGTACTTC
CASRGTGEQYF
>TRBJ1-1|TRBV6-5|14|few|-
TGTGCCAGCAGTTTGGGGGGGCGCCGAACTGAAGCTTTCTTT
CASSLGGRRTEAFF
>TRBJ2-1|TRBV18|14|-|TRBD1
TGTGCCAGCTCAAGGGACAGGGATCGCAATGAGCAGTTCTTC
CASSRDRDRNEQFF
>TRBJ2-7|TRBV9|12|few|TRBD1
TGTGCCAGCAGCGTACCAGGGGGCGAGCAGTACTTC
CASSVPGGEQYF
>TRBJ2-7|TRBV30|13|-|-
TGTGCCTGGTGGGCTGGGGGCTCCTACGAGCAGTACTTC
CAWWAGGSYEQYF
>TRBJ2-6|TRBV6-1|14|-|-
TGTGCCAGCCTGTCCCGTGGAGGGGCCAACGTCCTGACTTTC
CASLSRGGANVLTF
>TRBJ2-7|TRBV6-5|15|-|-
TGTGCCAGCAGGAGTACGGCTCGGGGCTCAGCCGAGCAGTACTTC
CASRSTARGSAEQYF
>TRBJ1-5|TRBV6-5|16|-|TRBD1
TGTGCCAGCAGTTCCGGGACAGGGGGCTTCAATCAGCCCCAGCATTTT
CASSSGTGGFNQPQHF
>TRBJ1-6|TRBV30|15|-|-
TGTGCCTGGAGCGGGCTAGGCGCCTATAATTCACCCCTCCACTTT
CAWSGLGAYNSPLHF
>TRBJ2-3|TRBV13|16|-|TRBD2
TGTGCCAGCAGCTCATGGACTAGCGGAGACACAGATACGCAGTATTTT
CASSSWTSGDTDTQYF
>TRBJ1-4|TRBV29-1|13|few|-
TGCAGCGTTGTCTCAGGGTCGGGTGAAAAACTGTTTTTT
CSVVSGSGEKLFF
>TRBJ2-2|TRBV19|12|-|-
TGTGCCAGTAGTATTGTCCGCGGGGAGCTGTTTTTT
CASSIVRGELFF
>TRBJ2-1|TRBV4-1|14|-|-
TGCGCCAGCAGCCAAGATAGGACCTACAATGAGCAGTTCTTC
CASSQDRTYNEQFF